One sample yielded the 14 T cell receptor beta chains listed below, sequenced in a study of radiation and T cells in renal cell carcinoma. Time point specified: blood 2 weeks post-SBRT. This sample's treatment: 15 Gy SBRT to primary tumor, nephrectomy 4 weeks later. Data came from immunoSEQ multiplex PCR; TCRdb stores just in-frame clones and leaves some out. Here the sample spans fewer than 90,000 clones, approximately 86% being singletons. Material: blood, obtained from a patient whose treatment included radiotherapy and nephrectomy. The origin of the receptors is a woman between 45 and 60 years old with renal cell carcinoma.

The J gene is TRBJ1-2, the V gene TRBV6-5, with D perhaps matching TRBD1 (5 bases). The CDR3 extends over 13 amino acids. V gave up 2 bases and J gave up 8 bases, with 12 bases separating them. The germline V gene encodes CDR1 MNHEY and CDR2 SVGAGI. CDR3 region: CASSYGAGKGYTF. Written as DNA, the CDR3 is TGTGCCAGCAGTTACGGGGCAGGGAAAGGCTACACCTTC.

The CDR3 sequence is CASSQSSRARGHQPQHF. Here the CDR3 DNA reads TGTGCCAGCAGCCAATCGAGTAGGGCCAGGGGGCATCAGCCCCAGCATTTT. The chain links TRBV16 to TRBJ1-5, with 8 bases fitting TRBD1. CDR3 size: 17 residues. Germline V gene sequence: CDR1 KGHSY, CDR2 FQNENV. V was clipped by 0 bases and J by 5 bases; unmatched bases: 9.

DNA of the CDR3: TGTGCCAGCAGCCAAAAGCTTTACGAGCAGTACTTC. It encodes CASSQKLYEQYF. The chain has TRBV13 and TRBJ2-7; unclear D gene. The CDR3 spans 12 residues. CDR1 and CDR2 (germline): PRHDT, FYEKMQ (reference sequence). V was clipped by 5 bases and J by 4 bases, with 9 bases between them.

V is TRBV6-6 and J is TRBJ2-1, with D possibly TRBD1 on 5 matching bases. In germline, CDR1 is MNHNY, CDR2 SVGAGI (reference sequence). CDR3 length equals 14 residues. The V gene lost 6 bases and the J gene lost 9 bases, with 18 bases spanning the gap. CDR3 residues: CASRTTGAGGEQFF. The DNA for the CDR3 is TGTGCCAGCAGGACAACTGGGGCTGGCGGTGAGCAGTTCTTC.

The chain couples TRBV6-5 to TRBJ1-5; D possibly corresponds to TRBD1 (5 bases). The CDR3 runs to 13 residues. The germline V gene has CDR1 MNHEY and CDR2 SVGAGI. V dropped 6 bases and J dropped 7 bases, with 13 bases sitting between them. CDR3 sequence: CASRPQGKQPQHF. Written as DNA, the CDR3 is TGTGCCAGCAGACCCCAGGGTAAGCAGCCCCAGCATTTT.

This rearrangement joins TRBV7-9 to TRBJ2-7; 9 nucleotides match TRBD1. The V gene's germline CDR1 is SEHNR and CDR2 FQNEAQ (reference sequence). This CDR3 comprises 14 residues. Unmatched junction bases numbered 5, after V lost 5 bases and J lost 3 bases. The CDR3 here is CASSVPGQGYEQYF. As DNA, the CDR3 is TGTGCCAGCAGCGTCCCGGGACAGGGCTACGAGCAGTACTTC.

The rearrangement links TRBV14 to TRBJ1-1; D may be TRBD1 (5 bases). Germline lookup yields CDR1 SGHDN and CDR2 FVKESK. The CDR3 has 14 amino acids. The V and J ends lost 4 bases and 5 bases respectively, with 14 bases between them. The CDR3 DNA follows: TGTGCCAGCAGCCCTATAGGCGGGACGACTGAAGCTTTCTTT. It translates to CASSPIGGTTEAFF.

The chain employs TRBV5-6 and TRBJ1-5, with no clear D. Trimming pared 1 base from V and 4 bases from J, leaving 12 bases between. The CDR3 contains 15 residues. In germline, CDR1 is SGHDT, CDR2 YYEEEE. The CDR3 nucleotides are TGTGCCAGCAGCTTGCTTGGGATACGGAATCAGCCCCAGCATTTT. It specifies CASSLLGIRNQPQHF. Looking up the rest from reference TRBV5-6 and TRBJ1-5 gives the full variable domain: DAGVTQSPTHLIKTRGQQVTLRCSPKSGHDTVSWYQQALGQGPQFIFQYYEEEERQRGNFPDRFSGHQFPNYSSELNVNALLLGDSALYLCASSLLGIRNQPQHFGDGTRLSIL.

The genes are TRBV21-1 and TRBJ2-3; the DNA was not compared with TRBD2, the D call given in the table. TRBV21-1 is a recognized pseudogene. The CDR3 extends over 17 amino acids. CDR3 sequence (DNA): TGTGCCAGCAGCAAACGCTGCACGGGACTCAACGCAGATACGCAGTATTTT. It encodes CASSKRCTGLNADTQYF.

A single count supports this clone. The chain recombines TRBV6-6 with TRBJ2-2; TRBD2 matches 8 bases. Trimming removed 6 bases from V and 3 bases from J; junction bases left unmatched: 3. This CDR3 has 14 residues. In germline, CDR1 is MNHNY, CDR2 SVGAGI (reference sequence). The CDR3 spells CASRWRGDTGELFF. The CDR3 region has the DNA TGTGCCAGCAGATGGCGGGGGGACACCGGGGAGCTGTTTTTT.

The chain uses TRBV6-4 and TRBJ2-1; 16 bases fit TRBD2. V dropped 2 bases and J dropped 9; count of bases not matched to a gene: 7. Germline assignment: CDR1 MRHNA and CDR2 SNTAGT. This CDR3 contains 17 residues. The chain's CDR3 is CASSDKGLAGGPTEQFF. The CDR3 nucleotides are TGTGCCAGCAGTGACAAGGGACTAGCGGGAGGGCCTACTGAGCAGTTCTTC.

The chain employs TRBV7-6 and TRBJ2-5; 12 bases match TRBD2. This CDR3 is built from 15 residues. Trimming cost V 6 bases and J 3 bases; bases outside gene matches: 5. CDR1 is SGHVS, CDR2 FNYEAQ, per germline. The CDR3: CASRDGLAGKETQYF. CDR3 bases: TGTGCCAGCAGAGATGGACTAGCGGGGAAAGAGACCCAGTACTTC.

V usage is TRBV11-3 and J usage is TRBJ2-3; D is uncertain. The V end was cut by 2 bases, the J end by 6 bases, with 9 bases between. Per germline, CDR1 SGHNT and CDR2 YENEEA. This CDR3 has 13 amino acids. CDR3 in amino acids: CASSLSTEDTQYF. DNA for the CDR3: TGTGCCAGCAGCTTAAGTACGGAGGATACGCAGTATTTT.

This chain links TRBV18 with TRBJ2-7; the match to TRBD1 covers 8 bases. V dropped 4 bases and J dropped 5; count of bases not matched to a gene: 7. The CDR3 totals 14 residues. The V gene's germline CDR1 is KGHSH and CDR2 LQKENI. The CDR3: CASSLDGQGDEQYF. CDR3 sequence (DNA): TGTGCCAGCTCACTTGATGGACAGGGAGACGAGCAGTACTTC. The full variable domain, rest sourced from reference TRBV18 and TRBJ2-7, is NAGVMQNPRHLVRRRGQEARLRCSPMKGHSHVYWYRQLPEEGLKFMVYLQKENIIDESGMPKERFSAEFPKEGPSILRIQQVVRGDSAAYFCASSLDGQGDEQYFGPGTRLTVT.